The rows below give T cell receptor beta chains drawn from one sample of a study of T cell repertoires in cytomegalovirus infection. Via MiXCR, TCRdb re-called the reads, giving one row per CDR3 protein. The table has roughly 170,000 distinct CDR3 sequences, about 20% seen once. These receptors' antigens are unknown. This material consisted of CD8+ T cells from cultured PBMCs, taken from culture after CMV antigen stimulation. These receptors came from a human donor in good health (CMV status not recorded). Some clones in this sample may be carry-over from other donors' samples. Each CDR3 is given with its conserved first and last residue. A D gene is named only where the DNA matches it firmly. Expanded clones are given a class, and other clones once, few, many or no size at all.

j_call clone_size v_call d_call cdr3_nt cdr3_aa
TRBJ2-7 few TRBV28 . TGTGCCAGCAGTCTCCGCGGGTCAGCCTACGAGCAGTACTTC CASSLRGSAYEQYF
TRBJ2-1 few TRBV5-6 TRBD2 TGTGCCAGCAGCCCAAAGGGGACTAGCTTCTCCAATGAGCAGTTCTTC CASSPKGTSFSNEQFF
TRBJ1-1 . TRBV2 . TGTGCCAGCAGTGAAAGATGGGACGGGGGTGGTATCACTGAAGCTTTCTTT CASSERWDGGGITEAFF
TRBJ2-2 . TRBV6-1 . TGTGCCGGCTCGAGGGGCAGATCGGACACCGGGGAGCTGTTTTTT CAGSRGRSDTGELFF
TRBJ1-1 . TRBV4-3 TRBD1 TGCGCCAGCAGCCAAGATCTCACCGGGACAGGGACACCGCAATCTGAAGCTTTCTTT CASSQDLTGTGTPQSEAFF
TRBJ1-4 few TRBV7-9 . TGTGCCAGCAGCTTAGGGATCGGGACGGATACTCTTTTT CASSLGIGTDTLF
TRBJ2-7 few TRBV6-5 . TGTGCCAGCAGTTACTACGGGGGACCCTACGAGCAGTACTTC CASSYYGGPYEQYF
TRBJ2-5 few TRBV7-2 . TGTGCCAGCAGCTTCAACGCCCACCGGGAGCAAGAGACCCAGTACTTC CASSFNAHREQETQYF
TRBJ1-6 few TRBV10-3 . TGTGCCATCAGTGAGCGGGCCTTTAATTCACCCCTCCACTTT CAISERAFNSPLHF
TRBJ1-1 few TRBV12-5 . TGTGCTAGTGGGAACAGGGACGAGACATTCTTT CASGNRDETFF
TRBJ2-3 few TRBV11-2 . TGTGCCAGCAGCACTAGGGACCTCCGGGACTCCTCTGGGCACATAGATACGCAGTATTTT CASSTRDLRDSSGHIDTQYF
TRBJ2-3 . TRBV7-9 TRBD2 TGTGCCAGCAGATTTACTAGCGGCACAGATACGCAGTATTTT CASRFTSGTDTQYF
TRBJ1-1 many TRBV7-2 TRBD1 TGTGCCAGCAGCTTAGGGGACAGAACTCTCAACACTGAAGCTTTCTTT CASSLGDRTLNTEAFF
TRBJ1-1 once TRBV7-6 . TGTGCCAGCAGCTTGTTAACAGGGATCGGCACTGAAGCTTTCTTT CASSLLTGIGTEAFF
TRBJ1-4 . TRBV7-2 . TGTGCCAGCAGTCTCACGTACCCAAAGTCTGCAACTAATGAAAAACTGTTTTTT CASSLTYPKSATNEKLFF
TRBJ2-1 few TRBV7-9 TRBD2 TGTGCCACCACTGGGGGACTAGCGCGCTACAATGAGCAGTTCTTC CATTGGLARYNEQFF